The clone carrying this T cell receptor beta chain turned up a few times. The antigen remains unidentified. The CDR3 is 13 amino acids. Trimming removed 3 bases from V and 5 bases from J, with 8 bases in between. These data come from a study of T-cell reconstitution after alpha-beta-depleted transplantation in children. Study-level findings and limits: It was newly produced T cells that mostly accounted for T-cell counts and diversity one year after transplant. Several hundred expanded graft clones reportedly were the source of alpha-beta T cells about two months after transplant. From surviving recipient T cells and thymic progenitors came the high day-60 TCRbeta diversity observed in some patients.

Unique molecular identifiers were used to barcode this TCRbeta library. TCRdb reprocessed the PCR reads via MiXCR and lists one record per CDR3 protein. The sample yields around 670,000 distinct CDR3 sequences, 13% seen once. V and J are TRBV12-3 or TRBV12-4 and TRBJ2-1; D not resolved. The sample here was PBMCs, taken before TCRalphabeta/CD19-depleted stem cell transplant. This clonotype was obtained from a girl aged 2-10 years with congenital amegakaryocytic thrombocytopenia, due to receive a stem cell transplant. This CDR3 is CASSFSLNNEQFF. In DNA, the CDR3 is TGTGCCAGCAGTTTTTCCCTAAACAATGAGCAGTTCTTC.